Listed below are T cell receptor beta chains from one sample, sequenced in a study of cytomegalovirus exposure and HLA in healthy donors. Profiling relied on immunoSEQ multiplex PCR, and the TCRdb table lists in-frame clones only, not all of them. The table lists 55,000 to 70,000 clones, roughly 89% of them singletons. The source material was PBMCs. The receptors were gathered from a woman in her 30s in good health and CMV-seronegative. Each CDR3 is given with its conserved first and last residue. Fields, in order: clone size, D gene, J gene, V gene, CDR3 DNA, CDR3 protein. The D gene is left open where the match is weak. Size values are once, few and many counts, or a class for expanded clones, and some rows have none.

- | - | TRBJ2-1 | TRBV5-1 | TGCGCCAGCAGCTTGTCAAACCGGGACTACAATGAGCAGTTCTTC | CASSLSNRDYNEQFF
- | - | TRBJ1-1 | TRBV5-1 | TGCGCCAGCAGCTGGACTAGAGGGGGGCTGGACGAAGCTTTCTTT | CASSWTRGGLDEAFF
- | - | TRBJ2-7 | TRBV19 | TGTGCCAGTAGTTGGGAGAGCTCCTACGAGCAGTACTTC | CASSWESSYEQYF
- | TRBD1 | TRBJ1-4 | TRBV7-8 | TGTGCCAGCAGCGAAAGGGACAGGGTGCATGAAAAACTGTTTTTT | CASSERDRVHEKLFF
- | TRBD1 | TRBJ1-2 | TRBV7-9 | TGTGCCAGCAGCTTGGAGGATGACAGGGGGCGAGCCGGCTACACCTTC | CASSLEDDRGRAGYTF
- | - | TRBJ2-7 | TRBV15 | TGTGCCACCAGCAGAGATAGAGCTAGCCAGGTTCCCTACGAGCAGTACTTC | CATSRDRASQVPYEQYF
- | TRBD2 | TRBJ2-1 | TRBV28 | TGTGCCAGCAGTTTGTCGGGACTAGCGAGAAATAAGCAGTTCTTC | CASSLSGLARNKQFF
- | - | TRBJ1-1 | TRBV28 | TGTGCCAGCCTAAACGGGGGGTCGGGGAACACTGAAGCTTTCTTT | CASLNGGSGNTEAFF
once | TRBD2 | TRBJ2-3 | TRBV7-6 | TGTGCCAGCAGCTTGCGGGAGGGGTCAGATACGCAGTATTTT | CASSLREGSDTQYF
- | TRBD1 | TRBJ1-1 | TRBV5-1 | TGCGCCAGCAGTATCGACAGGGGCAACACTGAAGCTTTCTTT | CASSIDRGNTEAFF
- | TRBD1 | TRBJ1-5 | TRBV19 | TGTGCCAGTCGGACAGGACAGGGGGTTCATCAGCCCCAGCATTTT | CASRTGQGVHQPQHF
once | TRBD1 | TRBJ2-7 | TRBV28 | TGTGCCAGCAGTTTCAATCTTCCAGGGGGCCCTAACTACGAGCAGTACTTC | CASSFNLPGGPNYEQYF
- | TRBD1 | TRBJ2-7 | TRBV10-2 | TGCGCCAGCAGTGACCCCGGGACAGGGAGGTCCTACGAGCAGTACTTC | CASSDPGTGRSYEQYF
- | - | TRBJ2-5 | TRBV29-1 | TGCAGCGTTGATCCGCCATCGGGAGAAGAGACCCAGTACTTC | CSVDPPSGEETQYF
once | - | TRBJ1-5 | TRBV27 | TGTGCCAGCAGCAAAGACATGGGTAGAAATCAGCCCCAGCATTTT | CASSKDMGRNQPQHF
- | - | TRBJ2-5 | TRBV6-5 | TGTGCCAGCAGTTACAGGGGTCCACAAGAGACCCAGTACTTC | CASSYRGPQETQYF
- | TRBD2 | TRBJ2-7 | TRBV4-1 | TGCGCCAGCAGCCAAGAGATTGCTAGCGGGAGCGAGCAGTACTTC | CASSQEIASGSEQYF
few | TRBD1 | TRBJ1-4 | TRBV28 | TGTGCCAGCAGTTCGCGGCAGGGGGTCGAAAAACTGTTTTTT | CASSSRQGVEKLFF
- | - | TRBJ2-5 | TRBV11-2 | TGTGCCAGCAGGCTAGCCGCACAAGAGACCCAGTACTTC | CASRLAAQETQYF
- | - | TRBJ2-5 | TRBV5-1 | TGCGCCAGCGCTGCGGGGTTCGGGGAGACCCAGTACTTC | CASAAGFGETQYF
- | - | TRBJ2-7 | TRBV4-3 | TGCGCCAGCAGCCAAGAGGACTCTCCGGGCTACGAGCAGTACTTC | CASSQEDSPGYEQYF
- | TRBD2 | TRBJ2-7 | TRBV19 | TGTGCCACCGGAGACAGGGGCTCGACTAGCGGGAGGGGCGGGCAGTACTTC | CATGDRGSTSGRGGQYF